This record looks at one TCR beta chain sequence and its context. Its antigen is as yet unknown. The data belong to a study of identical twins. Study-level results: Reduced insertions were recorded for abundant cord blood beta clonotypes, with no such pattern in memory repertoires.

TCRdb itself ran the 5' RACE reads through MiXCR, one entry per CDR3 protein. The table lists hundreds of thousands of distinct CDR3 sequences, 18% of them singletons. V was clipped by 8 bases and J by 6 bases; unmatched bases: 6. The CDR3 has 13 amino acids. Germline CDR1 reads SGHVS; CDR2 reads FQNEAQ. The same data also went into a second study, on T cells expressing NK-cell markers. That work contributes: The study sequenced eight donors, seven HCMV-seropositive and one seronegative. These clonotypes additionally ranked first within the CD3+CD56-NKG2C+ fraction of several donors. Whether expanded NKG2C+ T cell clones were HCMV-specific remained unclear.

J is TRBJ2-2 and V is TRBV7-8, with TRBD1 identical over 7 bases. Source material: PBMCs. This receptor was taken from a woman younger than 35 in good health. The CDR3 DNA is TGTGCCAGCGGCACAGGGGCTGCCGGGGAGCTGTTTTTT. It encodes CASGTGAAGELFF. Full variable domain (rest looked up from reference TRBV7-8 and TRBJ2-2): GAGVSQSPRYKVAKRGQDVALRCDPISGHVSLFWYQQALGQGPEFLTYFQNEAQLDKSGLPSDRFFAERPEGSVSTLKIQRTQQEDSAVYLCASGTGAAGELFFGEGSRLTVL.